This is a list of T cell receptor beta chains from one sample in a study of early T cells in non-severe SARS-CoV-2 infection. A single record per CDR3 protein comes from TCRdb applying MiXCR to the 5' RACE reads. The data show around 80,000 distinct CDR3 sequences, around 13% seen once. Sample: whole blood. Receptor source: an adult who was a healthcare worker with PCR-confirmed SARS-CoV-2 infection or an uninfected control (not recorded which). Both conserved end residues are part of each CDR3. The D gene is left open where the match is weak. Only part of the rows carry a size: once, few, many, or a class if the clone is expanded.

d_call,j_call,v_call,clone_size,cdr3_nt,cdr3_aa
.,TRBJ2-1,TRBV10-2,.,TGCGCCAGCAGTGAGGCGGGCGGGCAGTTCTTC,CASSEAGGQFF
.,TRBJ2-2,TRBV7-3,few,TGTGCCAGCAGCTTAACCGGGACACCAACCGGGGAGCTGTTTTTT,CASSLTGTPTGELFF
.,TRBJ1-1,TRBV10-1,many,TGCGCCAGCAGTGAGTCGAGTACGGGGGCTGAAGCTTTCTTT,CASSESSTGAEAFF
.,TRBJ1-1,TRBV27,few,TGTGCCAGCAGTTTATCGGAAGGGGTCACTGAAGCTTTCTTT,CASSLSEGVTEAFF
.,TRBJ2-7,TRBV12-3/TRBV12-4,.,TGTGCCATTCGTCTCCGTAGCTCCTACGAGCAGTACTTC,CAIRLRSSYEQYF
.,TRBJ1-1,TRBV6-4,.,TGTGCCAGCAGTGAATTTGAGGGAACTGAAGCTTTCTTT,CASSEFEGTEAFF
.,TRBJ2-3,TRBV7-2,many,TGTGCCAGCAGCTTAGCACACCTGCAGTATTTT,CASSLAHLQYF
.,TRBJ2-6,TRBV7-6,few,TGTGCCAGCAGCTTCGCGACAGTCCTCTTCTCTGGGGCCAACGTCCTGACTTTC,CASSFATVLFSGANVLTF
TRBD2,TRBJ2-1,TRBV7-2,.,TGTGCCAGCAGTTTCAGGGAGCGGGGGAGAACCAATGAGCAGTTCTTC,CASSFRERGRTNEQFF
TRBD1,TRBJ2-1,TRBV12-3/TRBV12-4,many,TGTGCCAGCAGTTTACGACAGGGGGCGAAGAATGAGCAGTTCTTC,CASSLRQGAKNEQFF
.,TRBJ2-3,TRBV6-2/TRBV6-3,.,TGTGCCAGCATCCGCCGTCCGGATACGCAGTATTTT,CASIRRPDTQYF
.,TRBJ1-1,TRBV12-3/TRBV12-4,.,TGTGCCAGCAGTTTACTGGTGAACACTGAAGCTTTCTTT,CASSLLVNTEAFF
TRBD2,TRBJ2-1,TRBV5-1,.,TGCGCCAGCAGCCCCTCCCGTATAGCGGGGGGGCATGAGCAGTTCTTC,CASSPSRIAGGHEQFF
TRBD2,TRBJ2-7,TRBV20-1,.,TGCGGTGCCGCGGGGGGGACTAGCGGCCTATACGAGCAGTACTTC,CGAAGGTSGLYEQYF
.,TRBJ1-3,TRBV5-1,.,TGCGCCAGCAGCCCGGTTAACTCTGGAAACACCATATATTTT,CASSPVNSGNTIYF
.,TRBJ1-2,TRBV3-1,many,TGTGCCAGCAGCCAAGATAGGTTCCAACCTTCCTTC,CASSQDRFQPSF
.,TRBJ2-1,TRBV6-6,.,TGTGCCAGCCTCTTTCGGGGGAGTGGAAATGAGCAGTTCTTC,CASLFRGSGNEQFF
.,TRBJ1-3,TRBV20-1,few,TGCAGTGCTACACCTACGAGACGGAACACCATATATTTT,CSATPTRRNTIYF
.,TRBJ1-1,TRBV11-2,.,TGTGCCAGCAGCTTAGATCGCCAAACTGAAGCTTTCTTT,CASSLDRQTEAFF
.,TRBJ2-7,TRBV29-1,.,TGCAGCGTCGCGCTGGTACAGGGTTACGAGCAGTACTTC,CSVALVQGYEQYF
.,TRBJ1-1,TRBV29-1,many,TGCAGCGTTAACCCACAGACGAACACTGAAGCTTTCTTT,CSVNPQTNTEAFF
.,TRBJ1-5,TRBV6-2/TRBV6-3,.,TGTGCCAGCAGGATGGGAGGGACCGGGAATCAGCCCCAGCATTTT,CASRMGGTGNQPQHF
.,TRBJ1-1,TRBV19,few,TGTGCCAGTAGTAGGGGAGATATGAACACTGAAGCTTTCTTT,CASSRGDMNTEAFF
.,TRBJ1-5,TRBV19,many,TGTGCCAGTAGGCTCACACGGTCTCAGCCCCAGCATTTT,CASRLTRSQPQHF
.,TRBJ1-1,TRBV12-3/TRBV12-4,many,TGTGCCAGCAGTCTTCGTGGAGCTTTCTTT,CASSLRGAFF
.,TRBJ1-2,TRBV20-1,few,TGCAGTGCTAGGTGGGAGCTTGAAAGTGGCTACACCTTC,CSARWELESGYTF
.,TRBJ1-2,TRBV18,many,TGTGCCAGCTCACCACCGAGGGGCGCGGTTAACTTTGGCTACACCTTC,CASSPPRGAVNFGYTF
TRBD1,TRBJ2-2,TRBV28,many,TGTGCCATCAGGGGGCAGTCGAACACCGGGGAGCTGTTTTTT,CAIRGQSNTGELFF
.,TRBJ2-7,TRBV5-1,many,TGTGCCAGCAGTTTAGAGGGTTACGAGCAGTACTTC,CASSLEGYEQYF
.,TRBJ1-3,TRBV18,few,TGTGCCAGCTCACATGGGACCTCCTACTCTGGAAACACCATATATTTT,CASSHGTSYSGNTIYF
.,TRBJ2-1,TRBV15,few,TGTGCCACCAGCAGAGAGGGAGGACTAAAGCAGTTCTTC,CATSREGGLKQFF
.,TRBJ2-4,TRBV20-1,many,TGCAGTGCTAGCACAGGGAAAAACATTCAGTACTTC,CSASTGKNIQYF
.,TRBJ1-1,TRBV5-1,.,TGCGCCAGCAGCTTGGGGGTTCCGGCCACTGAAGCTTTCTTT,CASSLGVPATEAFF
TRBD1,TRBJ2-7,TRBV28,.,TGTGCCAGCAGGACGCAGGGGACAGGGGAACACGAGCAGTACTTC,CASRTQGTGEHEQYF
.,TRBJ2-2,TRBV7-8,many,TGTGCCAGCAGCCCGAACAGCGGCTCGAACACCGGGGAGCTGTTTTTT,CASSPNSGSNTGELFF
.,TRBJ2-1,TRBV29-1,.,TGCAGCGTCCCTTCGAAGGTTTCTCCCTACAATGAGCAGTTCTTC,CSVPSKVSPYNEQFF
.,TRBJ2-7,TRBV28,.,TGTGCCAGCAGTCGAAGCGGACCCTACGAGCAGTACTTC,CASSRSGPYEQYF
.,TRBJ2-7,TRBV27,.,TGTGCCAGCAGTTTAATCGACAGATACGAGCAGTACTTC,CASSLIDRYEQYF
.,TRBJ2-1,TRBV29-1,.,TGCAGCGTGGGCCCGAATTCTGGGTTCTTC,CSVGPNSGFF
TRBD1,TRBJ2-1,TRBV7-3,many,TGTGCCAGCAGCTTAGGTCGGACAGGGCGCAATGAGCAGTTCTTC,CASSLGRTGRNEQFF
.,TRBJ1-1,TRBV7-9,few,TGTGCCAGCAGGAGGGACACGGACACTGAAGCTTTCTTT,CASRRDTDTEAFF
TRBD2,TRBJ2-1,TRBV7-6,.,TGTGCCAGCAGTGGGACTAGCGGAACATACAATGAGCAGTTCTTC,CASSGTSGTYNEQFF
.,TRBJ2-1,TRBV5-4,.,TGTGCCAGCGCTTTTGCTAGCGACTCCTACAATGAGCAGTTCTTC,CASAFASDSYNEQFF
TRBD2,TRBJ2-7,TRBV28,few,TGTGCCAGCAGTCCCGCGGGGGGAGACCCCCACGAGCAGTACTTC,CASSPAGGDPHEQYF
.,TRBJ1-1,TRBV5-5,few,TGTGCCAGCAGCTTGTACGGCGACGATGAAGCTTTCTTT,CASSLYGDDEAFF
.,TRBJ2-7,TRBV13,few,TGTGCCAGCAGCTTATTGGCGACAGGCGTACGGGACGAGCAGTACTTC,CASSLLATGVRDEQYF
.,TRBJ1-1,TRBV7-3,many,TGTGCCAGCAGCCGGCGGGGAAACACTGAAGCTTTCTTT,CASSRRGNTEAFF
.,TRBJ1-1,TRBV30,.,TGTGCCTGGAGTGTAAGGACAGAACAAGCTTTCTTT,CAWSVRTEQAFF
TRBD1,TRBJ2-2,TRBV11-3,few,TGTGCCAGCAGCCCGCAGGGGGCGCAAAACACCGGGGAGCTGTTTTTT,CASSPQGAQNTGELFF
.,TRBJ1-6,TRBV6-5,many,TGTGCCAGCAGTTACTCGGGACCCTCCAGCTCCTATAATTCACCCCTCCACTTT,CASSYSGPSSSYNSPLHF
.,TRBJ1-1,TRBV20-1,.,TGCAGTGGTCTTGATTCACAGAGTTTAGCTGCTTTCTTT,CSGLDSQSLAAFF
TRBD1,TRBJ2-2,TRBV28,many,TGTGCCAGCAGTTTTCCAGGGGGCGCCTCCGGGGAGCTGTTTTTT,CASSFPGGASGELFF